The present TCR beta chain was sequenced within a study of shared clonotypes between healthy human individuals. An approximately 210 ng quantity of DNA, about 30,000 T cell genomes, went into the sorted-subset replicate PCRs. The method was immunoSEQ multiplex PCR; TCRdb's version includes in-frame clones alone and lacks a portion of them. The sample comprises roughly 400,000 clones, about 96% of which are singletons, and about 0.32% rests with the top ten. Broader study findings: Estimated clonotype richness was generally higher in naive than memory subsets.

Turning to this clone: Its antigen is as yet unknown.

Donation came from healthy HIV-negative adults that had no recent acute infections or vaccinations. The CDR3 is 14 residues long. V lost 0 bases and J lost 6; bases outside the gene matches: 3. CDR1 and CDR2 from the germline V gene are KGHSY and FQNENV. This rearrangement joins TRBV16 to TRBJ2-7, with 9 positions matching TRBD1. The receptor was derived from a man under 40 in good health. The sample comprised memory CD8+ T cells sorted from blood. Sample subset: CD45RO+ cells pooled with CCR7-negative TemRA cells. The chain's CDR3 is CASSQSGQGTEQYF. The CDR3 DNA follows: TGTGCCAGCAGCCAATCGGGACAGGGCACCGAGCAGTACTTC.